This passage covers 3 T cell receptor beta chains from one sample sequenced in a study of T cell responses to AZD1222 COVID-19 vaccine. Repertoires were generated with immunoSEQ multiplex PCR, while TCRdb's copy carries only in-frame clones and drops some. The table shows about 140,000 clones, with around 90% occurring only once. Sequenced here: peripheral blood, sampled on day 0 of AZD1222 vaccination. Source of these receptors: an adult in good health.

J is TRBJ1-6 and V is TRBV7-9, with D perhaps TRBD1 (6 bases). Germline assignment: CDR1 SEHNR and CDR2 FQNEAQ (reference sequence). This CDR3 has 14 amino acids. V was pared by 5 bases and J by 7 bases, with 12 bases between. CDR3 in amino acids: CASSRDTINSPLHF. Here the CDR3 DNA reads TGTGCCAGCAGCCGGGACACAATAAATTCACCCCTCCACTTT.

V gene TRBV5-1 combines with J gene TRBJ1-2; D ambiguous. Trimming removed 2 bases from V and 8 bases from J, with 13 bases in between. The CDR3 sequence is 13 residues long. Germline CDR1 is SGHRS and CDR2 is YFSETQ. The CDR3 here is CASSFPSPQGYTF. The CDR3 DNA is TGCGCCAGCAGCTTCCCCAGTCCCCAAGGCTACACCTTC.

The rearrangement links TRBV4-1 to TRBJ1-1; D gene ambiguous. Trimming left V 5 bases short and J 2 bases short, with 9 bases between. This CDR3 has 13 residues. Germline V lookup: CDR1 MGHRA, CDR2 YSYEKL. The CDR3, as DNA: TGCGCCAGCAGCTTACCGCCCAACACTGAAGCTTTCTTT. Amino acids: CASSLPPNTEAFF.